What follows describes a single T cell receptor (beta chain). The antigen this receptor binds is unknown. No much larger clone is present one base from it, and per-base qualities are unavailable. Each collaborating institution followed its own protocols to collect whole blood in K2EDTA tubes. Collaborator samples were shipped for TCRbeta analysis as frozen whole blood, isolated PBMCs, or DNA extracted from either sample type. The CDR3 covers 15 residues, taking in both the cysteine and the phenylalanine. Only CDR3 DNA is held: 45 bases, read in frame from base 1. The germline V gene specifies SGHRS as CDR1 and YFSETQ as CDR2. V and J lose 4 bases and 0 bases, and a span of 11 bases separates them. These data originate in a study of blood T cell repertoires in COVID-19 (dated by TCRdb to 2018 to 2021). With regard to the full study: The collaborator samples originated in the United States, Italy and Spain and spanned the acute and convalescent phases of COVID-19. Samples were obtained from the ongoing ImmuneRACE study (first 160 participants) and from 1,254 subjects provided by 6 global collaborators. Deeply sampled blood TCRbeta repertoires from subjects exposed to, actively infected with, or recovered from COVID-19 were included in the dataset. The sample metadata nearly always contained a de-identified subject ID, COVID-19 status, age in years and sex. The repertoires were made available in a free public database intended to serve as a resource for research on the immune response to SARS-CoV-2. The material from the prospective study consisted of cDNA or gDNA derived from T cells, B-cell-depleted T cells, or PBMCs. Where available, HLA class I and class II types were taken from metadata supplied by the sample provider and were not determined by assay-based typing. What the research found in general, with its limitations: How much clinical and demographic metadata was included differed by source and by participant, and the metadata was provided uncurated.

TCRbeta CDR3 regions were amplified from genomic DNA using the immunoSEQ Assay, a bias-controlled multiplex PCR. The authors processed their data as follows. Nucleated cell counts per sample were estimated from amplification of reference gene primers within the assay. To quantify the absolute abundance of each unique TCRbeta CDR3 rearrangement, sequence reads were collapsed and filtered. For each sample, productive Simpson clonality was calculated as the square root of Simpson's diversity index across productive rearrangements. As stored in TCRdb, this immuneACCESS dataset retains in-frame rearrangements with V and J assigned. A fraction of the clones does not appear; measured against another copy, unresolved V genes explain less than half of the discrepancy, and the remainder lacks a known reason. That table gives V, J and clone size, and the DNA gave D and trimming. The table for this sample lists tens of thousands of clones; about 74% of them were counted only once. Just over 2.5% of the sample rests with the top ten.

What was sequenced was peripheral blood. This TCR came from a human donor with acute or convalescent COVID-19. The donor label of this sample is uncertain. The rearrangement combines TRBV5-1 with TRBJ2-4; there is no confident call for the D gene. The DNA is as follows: TGCGCCAGCAGCCCCGACCCGGGAGCCAAAAACATTCAGTACTTC. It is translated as CASSPDPGAKNIQYF.